This T cell receptor beta chain emerged from a study of control samples from healthy donors and cancer patients (dated by TCRdb to 2018 to 2020). Receptor amplification or capture employed the immunoSEQ multiplex PCR assay. TCRdb re-hosts the immuneACCESS table, in-frame sequences only. Its copies lack some clones; in the studies checked, an unresolved V gene accounts for under half of them, and the cause for the rest is not known. The sample yields about 140,000 clones; roughly 92% were counted once. Approximately 10% of the sample is taken by the ten largest. On this clone: What this receptor recognizes is not known. No quality values exist for individual bases; no much larger clone is one base distant.

Trimming costs V 7 bases and J 10 bases, and their ends lie 22 bases apart. Reading from cysteine to phenylalanine, the CDR3 counts 14 amino acids. The CDR3 DNA has 42 bases and is translated from base 1. CDR1 and CDR2, looked up from the germline V gene, are MNHEY and SVGAGI. This receptor chain uses TRBV6-5 and TRBJ1-1, with a tentative D gene TRBD1 over 6 matching bases. The receptor was derived from a man younger than 40 in good health. What was sequenced was blood. The sequenced DNA is TGTGCCAGCACCCCCAGGAGCGACGGGGGGCGAGCTTTCTTT. Its protein is CASTPRSDGGRAFF.